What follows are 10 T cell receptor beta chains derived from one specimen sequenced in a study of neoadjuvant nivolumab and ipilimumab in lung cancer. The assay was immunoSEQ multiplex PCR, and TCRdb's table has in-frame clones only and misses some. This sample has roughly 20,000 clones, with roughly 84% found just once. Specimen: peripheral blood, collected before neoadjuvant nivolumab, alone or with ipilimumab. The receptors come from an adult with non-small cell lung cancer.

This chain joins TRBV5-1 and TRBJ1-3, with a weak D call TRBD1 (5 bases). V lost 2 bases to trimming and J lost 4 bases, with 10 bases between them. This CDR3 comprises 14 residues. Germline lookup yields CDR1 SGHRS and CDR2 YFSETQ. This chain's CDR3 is CASSFRSGGNTIYF. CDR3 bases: TGCGCCAGCAGCTTTAGATCAGGGGGAAACACCATATATTTT.

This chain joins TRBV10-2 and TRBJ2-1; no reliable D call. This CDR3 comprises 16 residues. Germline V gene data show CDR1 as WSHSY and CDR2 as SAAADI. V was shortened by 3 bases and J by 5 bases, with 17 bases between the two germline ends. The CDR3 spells CASSDGTDAKHNEQFF. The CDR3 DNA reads TGCGCCAGCAGTGACGGAACGGACGCAAAACACAATGAGCAGTTCTTC.

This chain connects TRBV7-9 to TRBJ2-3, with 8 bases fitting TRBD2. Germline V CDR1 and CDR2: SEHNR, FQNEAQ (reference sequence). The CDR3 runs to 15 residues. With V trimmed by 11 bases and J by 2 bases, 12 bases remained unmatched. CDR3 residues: CAETAGTRNTDTQYF. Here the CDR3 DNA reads TGTGCCGAAACAGCCGGGACTAGAAACACAGATACGCAGTATTTT.

CDR3 DNA: TGCGCCAGCAGCTTGGCTAGGGACTACAATGAGCAGTTCTTC. This sequence encodes CASSLARDYNEQFF. The chain links TRBV5-1 to TRBJ2-1, with D uncertain. V was clipped by 0 bases and J by 3 bases, with 7 bases between them. Germline V gives CDR1 SGHRS, CDR2 YFSETQ. The CDR3 contains 14 residues.

The CDR3 loop is CASSPGGPTSYNEQFF. The CDR3 DNA reads TGTGCCAGCTCACCTGGCGGGCCGACCTCCTACAATGAGCAGTTCTTC. The chain uses TRBV18 and TRBJ2-1, with D tentatively TRBD2 (5 bases). The V end lost 3 bases, the J end lost 0 bases, and 12 bases lay between the germline ends. CDR3 size: 16 residues. CDR1 and CDR2 (germline): KGHSH, LQKENI.

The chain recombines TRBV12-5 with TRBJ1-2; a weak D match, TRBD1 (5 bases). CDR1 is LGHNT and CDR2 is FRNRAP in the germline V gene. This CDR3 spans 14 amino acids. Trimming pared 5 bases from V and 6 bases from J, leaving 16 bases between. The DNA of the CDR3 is TGTGCTAGTGGTCCGGGGGGGGTAACTGATGGCTACACCTTC. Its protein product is CASGPGGVTDGYTF.

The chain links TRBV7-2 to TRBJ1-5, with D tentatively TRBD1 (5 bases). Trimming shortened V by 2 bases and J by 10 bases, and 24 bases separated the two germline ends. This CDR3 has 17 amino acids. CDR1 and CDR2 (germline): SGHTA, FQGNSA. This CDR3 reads CASSLSGLQDGVGPQHF. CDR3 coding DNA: TGTGCCAGCAGCTTAAGTGGGTTACAGGATGGGGTGGGCCCCCAGCATTTT.

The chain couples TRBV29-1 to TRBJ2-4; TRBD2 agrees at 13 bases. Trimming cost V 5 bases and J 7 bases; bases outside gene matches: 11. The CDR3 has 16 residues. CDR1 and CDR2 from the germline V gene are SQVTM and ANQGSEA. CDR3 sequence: CSVSGTSGKVGNIQYF. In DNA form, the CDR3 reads TGCAGCGTTTCCGGGACTAGCGGGAAAGTGGGTAACATTCAGTACTTC.

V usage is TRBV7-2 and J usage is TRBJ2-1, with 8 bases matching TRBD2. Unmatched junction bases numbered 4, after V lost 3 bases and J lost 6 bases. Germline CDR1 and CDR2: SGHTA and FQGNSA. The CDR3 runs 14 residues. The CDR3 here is CASSLTGGGNEQFF. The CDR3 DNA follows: TGTGCCAGCAGCTTGACGGGAGGGGGCAATGAGCAGTTCTTC.

In nucleotides, the CDR3 is TGTGCCAGCAGCCCGGGACGGTTCCAAGAGACCCAGTACTTC. Amino acid sequence: CASSPGRFQETQYF. This rearrangement joins TRBV14 to TRBJ2-5, with D tentatively TRBD1 or TRBD2 (5 bases each). The CDR3 contains 14 residues. Trimming took 4 bases from V and 1 from J, leaving 10 bases between them. Germline CDR1 and CDR2: SGHDN and FVKESK.